Shown below are 11 T cell receptor beta chains from a single sample sequenced in a study of cytomegalovirus exposure and HLA in healthy donors. PCR was performed using 60 Vbeta and 13 Jbeta primers. TCRdb's copy holds only in-frame clones and misses some; the assay was immunoSEQ multiplex PCR. This table holds roughly 120,000 clones, 78% found once. Specimen: PBMCs. The receptor set was obtained from a man in his forties or fifties in good health and CMV-seronegative.

The chain links TRBV29-1 to TRBJ1-4, with D unresolved. V was shortened by 6 bases and J by 4 bases, with 12 bases between the two germline ends. The germline gives CDR1 SQVTM, CDR2 ANQGSEA. The CDR3 runs 13 residues. The DNA of the CDR3 is TGCAGCGTGTCCCTCCAGGTTAATGAAAAACTGTTTTTT. Its translation: CSVSLQVNEKLFF.

The V gene is TRBV18, the J gene TRBJ1-2; D gene uncertain. V shed 4 bases and J shed 5 bases, with 8 bases lying between them. Germline assignment: CDR1 KGHSH and CDR2 LQKENI. This CDR3 has 12 residues. CDR3 bases: TGTGCCAGCTCACTGAACCAGTATGGCTACACCTTC. Amino acid sequence: CASSLNQYGYTF.

This chain links TRBV19 with TRBJ2-6; D is ambiguous. The CDR3 covers 14 residues. Germline-derived CDR1 and CDR2 are LNHDA and SQIVND (reference sequence). V shed 3 bases and J shed 2 bases, with 5 bases lying between them. The CDR3 region has the DNA TGTGCCAGTAGTATCTCCCCTGGGGCCAACGTCCTGACTTTC. Amino acids: CASSISPGANVLTF.

This sequence joins TRBV5-4 and TRBJ1-2; D is ambiguous. Trimming took off 1 base at V and 4 bases at J, with 8 bases between the two ends. The CDR3 is 13 residues long. From germline, CDR1 is SGHNT and CDR2 YYREEE (reference sequence). The CDR3 nucleotides are TGTGCCAGCAGCTTGCTAACGGGCTATGGCTACACCTTC. It yields the protein CASSLLTGYGYTF. The whole variable domain, remainder taken from reference TRBV5-4 and TRBJ1-2, is ETGVTQSPTHLIKTRGQQVTLRCSSQSGHNTVSWYQQALGQGPQFIFQYYREEENGRGNFPPRFSGLQFPNYSSELNVNALELDDSALYLCASSLLTGYGYTFGSGTRLTVV.

This clone appeared once. This chain joins TRBV10-3 and TRBJ2-5; 9 bases fit TRBD2. Germline loops: CDR1 ENHRY, CDR2 SYGVKD. Trimming took 6 bases from V and 2 from J; bases not matched to a gene: 7. This CDR3 region has 15 residues. CDR3 nucleotide sequence: TGTGCCATCAGCGCGGCGGGGGGGGAACAAGAGACCCAGTACTTC. It codes for CAISAAGGEQETQYF.

The chain is built from TRBV19 and TRBJ1-2, with TRBD1 matching 11 bases. This CDR3 is built from 15 residues. V shed 6 bases and J 6 bases; nucleotides not matched to a gene: 9. CDR1 LNHDA and CDR2 SQIVND come from the germline V gene (reference sequence). CDR3 region: CASRRTGGAINGYTF. In nucleotides, the CDR3 is TGTGCCAGTAGACGGACAGGGGGCGCAATTAATGGCTACACCTTC.

The gene calls are TRBV5-1 and TRBJ2-1; D ambiguous. Trimming stripped 4 bases from V and 3 bases from J, with 11 bases between. Germline CDR1 reads SGHRS; CDR2 reads YFSETQ. The CDR3 spans 14 residues. The CDR3 nucleotides read TGCGCCAGCAGCCCCTGGTTCAGCTACAATGAGCAGTTCTTC. Its protein product is CASSPWFSYNEQFF.

This chain uses TRBV7-8 with TRBJ2-3; the D gene is possibly TRBD2 (6 bases). The V and J ends lost 1 base and 3 bases respectively, with 14 bases between them. CDR1 and CDR2 from the germline V gene are SGHVS and FQNEAQ. There are 16 residues in the CDR3. The chain's CDR3 is CASSLVAGSWTDTQYF. The CDR3 DNA sequence: TGTGCCAGCAGCTTAGTCGCGGGGAGTTGGACAGATACGCAGTATTTT.

This chain links TRBV19 with TRBJ2-7; 10 positions match TRBD1. Trimming at V came to 3 bases and at J to 3 bases, leaving 2 bases not matched to a gene. Germline V gene data show CDR1 as LNHDA and CDR2 as SQIVND (reference sequence). The CDR3 runs 14 residues. This CDR3 is CASSMRDRGYEQYF. Here the CDR3 DNA reads TGTGCCAGTAGTATGAGGGACAGGGGCTACGAGCAGTACTTC.

The genes are TRBV18 and TRBJ2-5, with 7 bases aligning to TRBD1. The CDR3 consists of 15 residues. The V gene's germline CDR1 is KGHSH and CDR2 LQKENI. V gave up 4 bases and J gave up 0 bases; unmatched junction bases: 5. The DNA for the CDR3 is TGTGCCAGCTCACGGGTGGGACAGAACCAAGAGACCCAGTACTTC. Amino acids: CASSRVGQNQETQYF. Together with reference TRBV18 and TRBJ2-5, the CDR3 gives the full variable domain: NAGVMQNPRHLVRRRGQEARLRCSPMKGHSHVYWYRQLPEEGLKFMVYLQKENIIDESGMPKERFSAEFPKEGPSILRIQQVVRGDSAAYFCASSRVGQNQETQYFGPGTRLLVL.

The chain employs TRBV14 and TRBJ2-1; D might be TRBD2 (5 bases). CDR1 and CDR2 (germline): SGHDN, FVKESK. With 4 bases removed from V and 0 bases from J, the gap between germline ends came to 13 bases. The CDR3 spans 16 residues. DNA of the CDR3: TGTGCCAGCAGCCCGGAGGCCAGAAGCTCCTACAATGAGCAGTTCTTC. Residues: CASSPEARSSYNEQFF.